The clone carrying this TCR beta chain showed up many times. Its matching antigen is unknown. This specimen comes from a study of T cells in Graves' hyperthyroidism and ophthalmopathy. Overall study results and limits: Most clonotypes expanded in the thyroid (above 0.001) were also present in blood.

Researchers took RNA transcripts and amplified the TCR beta CDR3 regions from them. First-round RT-PCR with HTBI primers amplified the TCR CDR3 region. TCRdb re-derived calls from the multiplex PCR reads in MiXCR, one entry per CDR3 protein. The sample includes approximately 600,000 distinct CDR3 sequences, 20% of them seen just once. CDR3 length equals 15 residues. Trimming at V came to 6 bases and at J to 2 bases, leaving 7 bases not matched to a gene. Germline CDR1 is MNHNS and CDR2 is SASEGT. Disease duration was under 3 months in the ophthalmopathy patients, who also had a Clinical Activity Score of at least 3 and a NOSPECS grade of at least 4.

The sequence was obtained from a man in his thirties or forties with Graves' ophthalmopathy. Sequencing used blood. The chain employs TRBV6-1 and TRBJ1-5, with 7 bases aligning to TRBD1. The CDR3: CASSELGQGNQPQHF. The CDR3, as DNA: TGTGCCAGCAGCGAACTCGGACAGGGCAATCAGCCCCAGCATTTT.